One and the same sample provided the 21 T cell receptor beta chains below, sequenced in a study of blood T cell repertoires in COVID-19. Data came from immunoSEQ multiplex PCR; TCRdb stores just in-frame clones and leaves some out. The sample holds under 250,000 clones, approximately 85% seen once. The sequenced sample consisted of peripheral blood. The receptors were sampled from a woman in her 50s with active or convalescent COVID-19.

The chain links TRBV6-5 to TRBJ2-1; D remains unclear. This CDR3 region has 14 residues. Germline CDR1 is MNHEY and CDR2 is SVGAGI. V lost 6 bases, J lost 0 bases, and 9 bases lay in between. The CDR3 sequence: CASRTLVSYNEQFF. CDR3 bases: TGTGCCAGCAGGACCCTAGTCTCCTACAATGAGCAGTTCTTC.

V gene TRBV5-8 combines with J gene TRBJ2-5; 15 nucleotides match TRBD2. Trimming removed 4 bases from V and 3 bases from J; junction bases left unmatched: 7. The CDR3 consists of 17 residues. Germline loops: CDR1 SGHTS, CDR2 YDEGEE. CDR3 bases: TGTGCCAGCAGCCTGGGACTAGCGGGGGGATCAAAAGAGACCCAGTACTTC. Its protein product is CASSLGLAGGSKETQYF.

The chain is built from TRBV9 and TRBJ1-6, with D tentatively TRBD1 (5 bases). The CDR3 runs to 14 residues. With 0 bases removed from V and 7 bases from J, the gap between germline ends came to 8 bases. Looked up from germline, CDR1 is SGDLS and CDR2 is YYNGEE. CDR3 in amino acids: CASSVVGVNSPLHF. For the CDR3, the DNA is TGTGCCAGCAGCGTAGTAGGGGTCAATTCACCCCTCCACTTT.

The chain is built from TRBV27 and TRBJ1-5; possible D gene TRBD1, 5 bases. With 5 bases removed from V and 3 bases from J, the gap between germline ends came to 14 bases. Germline V gene lookup returns CDR1 MNHEY and CDR2 SMNVEV (reference sequence). The CDR3 runs 15 residues. The CDR3 sequence is CASSPQGRDNQPQHF. The CDR3 nucleotides read TGTGCCAGCAGTCCGCAGGGAAGGGACAATCAGCCCCAGCATTTT.

This chain connects TRBV30 to TRBJ1-1; possible D gene TRBD1, 5 bases. The germline CDR1 and CDR2 sequences are GTSNPN and SVGIG (reference sequence). The CDR3 consists of 16 residues. V was shortened by 0 bases and J by 0 bases, with 14 bases between the two germline ends. CDR3 amino acids: CAWSVGSGLMNTEAFF. The CDR3 DNA follows: TGTGCCTGGAGTGTGGGGTCAGGGCTTATGAACACTGAAGCTTTCTTT. Supplemented by reference TRBV30 and TRBJ1-1, the full variable domain reads SQTIHQWPATLVQPVGSPLSLECTVEGTSNPNLYWYRQAAGRGLQLLFYSVGIGQISSEVPQNLSASRPQDRQFILSSKKLLLSDSGFYLCAWSVGSGLMNTEAFFGQGTRLTVV.

Only a few counts were recorded for this clone. The rearrangement uses TRBV7-9 and TRBJ2-2; D is possibly TRBD2 (6 bases). This CDR3 is 15 amino acids long. V lost 1 base, J lost 4 bases, and 10 bases lay in between. CDR1 and CDR2 (germline): SEHNR, FQNEAQ (reference sequence). Here the CDR3 reads CASSLDGGATGELFF. In DNA form, the CDR3 reads TGTGCCAGCAGCTTAGACGGCGGGGCCACCGGGGAGCTGTTTTTT.

The CDR3 DNA follows: TGTGCCATCAGTGAGTGGACAGGGGGCACTGGGGCCAACGTCCTGACTTTC. Encoded protein: CAISEWTGGTGANVLTF. The chain uses TRBV10-3 and TRBJ2-6; 11 bases match TRBD1. The CDR3 loop spans 17 amino acids. Trimming at V came to 1 base and at J to 2 bases, leaving 1 base not matched to a gene. Germline CDR1 ENHRY, CDR2 SYGVKD.

This chain links TRBV28 with TRBJ2-5; D is possibly TRBD2 (5 bases). Germline-derived CDR1 and CDR2 are MDHEN and SYDVKM. This CDR3 has 14 amino acids. V lost 3 bases and J 4 bases, leaving 12 bases between the germline ends. Here the CDR3 reads CASSLSGKGETQYF. The CDR3 DNA sequence: TGTGCCAGCAGTTTGTCGGGGAAAGGAGAGACCCAGTACTTC. Full variable domain (outside the CDR3, taken from reference TRBV28 and TRBJ2-5): DVKVTQSSRYLVKRTGEKVFLECVQDMDHENMFWYRQDPGLGLRLIYFSYDVKMKEKGDIPEGYSVSREKKERFSLILESASTNQTSMYLCASSLSGKGETQYFGPGTRLLVL.

The CDR3 region has the DNA TGTGCCAGCAGTGACTTTCTAGCGGGAGCATCCTACAATGAGCAGTTCTTC. Amino acids: CASSDFLAGASYNEQFF. The chain recombines TRBV25-1 with TRBJ2-1; 10 bases match TRBD2. V lost 3 bases and J lost 1; bases outside the gene matches: 6. In germline, CDR1 is MGHDK, CDR2 SYGVNS. The CDR3 length is 17 residues.

J is TRBJ2-1 and V is TRBV29-1, with TRBD2 as a possible D gene (6 bases). The CDR3 is 15 amino acids. With 4 bases removed from V and 0 bases from J, the gap between germline ends came to 13 bases. Per the germline V gene, CDR1 is SQVTM and CDR2 is ANQGSEA. This chain's CDR3 is CSVVPRGSSYNEQFF. The CDR3, as DNA: TGCAGCGTTGTCCCCCGGGGGAGCTCCTACAATGAGCAGTTCTTC.

CDR3 DNA sequence: TGTGCCAGCAGCAGATCGCGGGCCCCCTTTAGCAATCAGCCCCAGCATTTT. Protein sequence: CASSRSRAPFSNQPQHF. The chain couples TRBV21-1 to TRBJ1-5. TRBV21-1 represents a pseudogene. The CDR3 covers 17 residues.

The chain recombines TRBV18 with TRBJ2-1; 9 bases line up with TRBD2. This CDR3 spans 15 amino acids. Looked up from germline, CDR1 is KGHSH and CDR2 is LQKENI. V gave up 4 bases and J gave up 6 bases; unmatched junction bases: 7. This chain's CDR3 is CASSRGSGSSNEQFF. DNA for the CDR3: TGTGCCAGCTCACGGGGTAGCGGGAGTAGCAATGAGCAGTTCTTC.

This rearrangement joins TRBV4-2 to TRBJ2-5, with D perhaps TRBD1 (6 bases). From germline, CDR1 is LGHNA and CDR2 YNFKEQ. The CDR3 has 14 residues. Trimming left V 3 bases short and J 1 base short, with 9 bases between. The CDR3 region has the DNA TGTGCCAGCAGCCAGGACAGCGGCCAAGAGACCCAGTACTTC. Protein sequence: CASSQDSGQETQYF.

This clone was seen only a few times. V is TRBV28 and J is TRBJ2-2; TRBD1 matches at 11 bases. Germline V gene data show CDR1 as MDHEN and CDR2 as SYDVKM. CDR3 length: 19 amino acids. V dropped 0 bases and J dropped 5; count of bases not matched to a gene: 11. As DNA, the CDR3 is TGTGCCAGCAGTTTATGGGGACAGGGGGAAGGATTTGGTACCGGGGAGCTGTTTTTT. Protein product: CASSLWGQGEGFGTGELFF.

The gene calls are TRBV6-6 and TRBJ1-2; the D is unclear. The CDR3 totals 15 residues. Germline V gene sequence: CDR1 MNHNY, CDR2 SVGAGI (reference sequence). The V and J ends lost 0 bases and 4 bases respectively, with 12 bases between them. The CDR3 loop reads CASSYSGEGAYGYTF. The CDR3 coding sequence is TGTGCCAGCAGTTACTCGGGTGAGGGCGCCTATGGCTACACCTTC.

The table lists this clone with many counts. This chain links TRBV5-1 with TRBJ2-2; 9 positions match TRBD1. CDR1 and CDR2 from the germline V gene are SGHRS and YFSETQ. V dropped 2 bases and J dropped 2; count of bases not matched to a gene: 4. CDR3 length: 16 amino acids. The CDR3 sequence: CASSLRGQGNTGELFF. The CDR3 region has the DNA TGCGCCAGCAGCTTAAGGGGACAGGGAAACACCGGGGAGCTGTTTTTT.

This chain connects TRBV5-4 to TRBJ2-5, with D maybe TRBD2 (6 bases). The V gene's germline CDR1 is SGHNT and CDR2 YYREEE (reference sequence). V shed 5 bases and J shed 4 bases, with 15 bases lying between them. The CDR3 loop spans 14 amino acids. CDR3 nucleotides: TGTGCCAGCAGGGAGGGGCTAGATCGAGAGACCCAGTACTTC. Its translation: CASREGLDRETQYF.

This sequence joins TRBV27 and TRBJ1-5, with D possibly being TRBD1 (6 bases). The germline V gene has CDR1 MNHEY and CDR2 SMNVEV (reference sequence). The V gene lost 6 bases and the J gene lost 2 bases, with 14 bases spanning the gap. This CDR3 has 15 residues. The CDR3 sequence: CASRSQGLGNQPQHF. In DNA, the CDR3 is TGTGCCAGCAGATCTCAGGGGTTGGGCAATCAGCCCCAGCATTTT.

In this sample, this clone turned up once. The chain has TRBV28 and TRBJ2-7, with 8 bases lining up with TRBD1. Germline CDR1 reads MDHEN; CDR2 reads SYDVKM. V trimming: 6 bases; J trimming: 5 bases; junction bases outside the gene matches: 6. This CDR3 is 13 amino acids long. The chain's CDR3 is CASRLQGADEQYF. CDR3 coding DNA: TGTGCCAGCAGGCTGCAGGGGGCCGACGAGCAGTACTTC.

This clone was observed a single time. The gene calls are TRBV19 and TRBJ1-2; D might be TRBD1 (5 bases). V was clipped by 1 base and J by 2 bases, with 5 bases between them. The CDR3 extends over 13 amino acids. Looked up from germline, CDR1 is LNHDA and CDR2 is SQIVND (reference sequence). Here the CDR3 reads CASSIGTNYGYTF. The CDR3 DNA reads as TGTGCCAGTAGTATAGGGACAAACTATGGCTACACCTTC.

In DNA, the CDR3 is TGTGCCAGCAGCCAAGGCCACAGGGGTGATGGCTACACCTTC. This gives the protein CASSQGHRGDGYTF. The rearrangement uses TRBV3-1 (or the pseudogene TRBV3-2) and TRBJ1-2, with 7 bases that match TRBD1. V lost 1 base and J lost 6; bases outside the gene matches: 5. Per the germline V gene, CDR1 is LGHDT and CDR2 is YNNKEL (reference sequence). This CDR3 spans 14 amino acids.